This TCR beta chain was identified during a study of cytomegalovirus exposure and HLA in healthy donors. Trimming took off 1 base at V and 0 bases at J, with 7 bases between the two ends. Looked up from germline, CDR1 is MNHNS and CDR2 is SASEGT. CDR3 length: 14 residues. This PCR relied on a set of 60 Vbeta primers and 13 Jbeta primers. Some clones are missing from TCRdb's copy, which holds only in-frame ones; the method was immunoSEQ multiplex PCR. The sample contains about 170,000 clones, 70% to 80% of which appear only once. The sample was PBMCs. This sequence originates from a woman aged 50 to 65 in good health and CMV-seronegative. The V call is TRBV6-1, the J call TRBJ2-7; possibly TRBD1 for D (5 bases). CDR3 region: CASSEVQVSYEQYF. CDR3 DNA sequence: TGTGCCAGCAGTGAAGTACAGGTCTCCTACGAGCAGTACTTC.